This section outlines one T cell receptor (beta chain) sequence together with its context. Its antigen remains unknown. Looked up from germline, CDR1 is SGHDN and CDR2 is FVKESK. The CDR3 loop spans 14 amino acids. The V and J ends lost 0 bases and 4 bases respectively, with 9 bases between them. The sample is drawn from a study of shared clonotypes between healthy human individuals. Study-wide results and caveats: Owing to a small donor count, the genetic and exposure-history diversity represented was limited.

TCRdb keeps only in-frame clones here, not all; method: immunoSEQ multiplex PCR. The data show fewer than 800,000 clones, about 90% seen once. Terminally differentiated effector memory CD45RA+ cells were excluded by CCR7 positive selection of CD45RO-negative cells. V usage is TRBV14 and J usage is TRBJ1-1, with a possible D match to TRBD1 (5 bases). The source of this sequence is a man aged 25-45 years in good health. Sequencing input: naive CD8+ T cells sorted from blood. In nucleotides, the CDR3 is TGTGCCAGCAGCCAAGATCTCGGGGGCACTGAAGCTTTCTTT. Its translation: CASSQDLGGTEAFF.